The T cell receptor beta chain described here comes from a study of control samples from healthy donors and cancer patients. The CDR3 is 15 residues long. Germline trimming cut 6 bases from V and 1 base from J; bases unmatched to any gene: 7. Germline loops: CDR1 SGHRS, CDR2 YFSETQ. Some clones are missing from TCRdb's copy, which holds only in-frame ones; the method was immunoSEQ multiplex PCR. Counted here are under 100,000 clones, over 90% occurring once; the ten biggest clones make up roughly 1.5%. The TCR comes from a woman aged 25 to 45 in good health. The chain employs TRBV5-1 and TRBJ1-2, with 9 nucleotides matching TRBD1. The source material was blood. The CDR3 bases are TGCGCCAGCACGAACCGGGACAGGGATAACTATGGCTACACCTTC. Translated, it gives CASTNRDRDNYGYTF.